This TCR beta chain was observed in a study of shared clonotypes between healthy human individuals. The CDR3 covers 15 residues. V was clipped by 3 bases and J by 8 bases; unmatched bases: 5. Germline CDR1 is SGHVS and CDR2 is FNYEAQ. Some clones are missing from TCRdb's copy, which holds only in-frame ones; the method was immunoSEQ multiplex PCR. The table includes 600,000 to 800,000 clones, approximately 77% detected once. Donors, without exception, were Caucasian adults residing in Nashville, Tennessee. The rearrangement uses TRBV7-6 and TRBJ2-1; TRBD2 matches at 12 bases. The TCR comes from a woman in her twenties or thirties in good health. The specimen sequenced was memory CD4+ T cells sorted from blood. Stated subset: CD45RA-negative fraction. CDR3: CASSLTSGRGDEQFF. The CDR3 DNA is TGTGCCAGCAGCTTGACTAGCGGGAGAGGGGATGAGCAGTTCTTC.